Here is one T cell receptor (beta chain) with its context. This sample stems from a study of cytomegalovirus exposure and HLA in healthy donors. V shed 2 bases and J shed 2 bases, with 2 bases lying between them. The CDR3 loop spans 11 amino acids. Germline V gives CDR1 DFQATT, CDR2 SNEGSKA (reference sequence). 13 Jbeta primers and 60 Vbeta primers were used for the PCR. Some clones are missing from TCRdb's copy, which holds only in-frame ones; the method was immunoSEQ multiplex PCR. The table has about 89,000 clones, just over 65% seen once. This sequence was found in a man aged 25-45 years in good health and CMV-seronegative. The source material was PBMCs. The genes are TRBV20-1 and TRBJ2-3; D not certain. CDR3 in amino acids: CSARYTDTQYF. The CDR3 DNA sequence: TGCAGTGCTAGATACACAGATACGCAGTATTTT.